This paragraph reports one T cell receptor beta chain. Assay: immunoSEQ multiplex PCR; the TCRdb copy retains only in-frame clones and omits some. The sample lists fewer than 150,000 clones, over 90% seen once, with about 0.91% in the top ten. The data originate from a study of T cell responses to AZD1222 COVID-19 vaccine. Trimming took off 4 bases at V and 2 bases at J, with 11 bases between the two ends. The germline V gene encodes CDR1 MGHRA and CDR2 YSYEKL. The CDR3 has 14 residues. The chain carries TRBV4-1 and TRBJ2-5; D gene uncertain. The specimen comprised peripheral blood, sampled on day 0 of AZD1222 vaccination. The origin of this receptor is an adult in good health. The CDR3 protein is CASSRVPGQETQYF. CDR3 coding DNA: TGCGCCAGCAGCCGCGTCCCCGGGCAAGAGACCCAGTACTTC.